One and the same sample provided the 10 T cell receptor beta chains below, sequenced in a study of cytotoxic CD8 clonotypes in ibrutinib-treated CLL. The method was immunoSEQ multiplex PCR; TCRdb's version includes in-frame clones alone and lacks a portion of them. The sample contains approximately 60,000 clones, approximately 50% of which appear only once. The input for sequencing was PBMCs, taken at disease progression, from a patient treated with ibrutinib. The source of these receptors is a human donor with chronic lymphocytic leukemia.

The chain recombines TRBV5-6 with TRBJ2-3, with 9 bases fitting TRBD2. The length of the CDR3 is 17 residues. In germline, CDR1 is SGHDT, CDR2 YYEEEE. Losses at the gene ends were 4 bases for V and 0 bases for J; bases not matched to a gene: 9. Written as DNA, the CDR3 is TGTGCCAGCAGCAACTCCTTAGCGGGAGATAGCACAGATACGCAGTATTTT. As protein: CASSNSLAGDSTDTQYF.

This chain connects TRBV9 to TRBJ1-1; D gene unclear. Trimming took 2 bases from V and 0 from J, leaving 11 bases between them. Germline loops: CDR1 SGDLS, CDR2 YYNGEE. This CDR3 is built from 15 residues. The DNA for the CDR3 is TGTGCCAGCAGCGTTACGACCGGCTTGAACACTGAAGCTTTCTTT. Amino acids: CASSVTTGLNTEAFF.

The gene calls are TRBV6-4 and TRBJ2-1; D is uncertain. The V end lost 5 bases, the J end lost 0 bases, and 8 bases lay between the germline ends. Germline CDR1 is MRHNA and CDR2 is SNTAGT. The CDR3 loop spans 14 amino acids. The CDR3 here is CASSRRGSYNEQFF. The CDR3 DNA sequence: TGTGCCAGCAGTCGGAGAGGCTCCTACAATGAGCAGTTCTTC.

This sequence joins TRBV9 and TRBJ2-7; D gene uncertain. Trimming shortened V by 0 bases and J by 0 bases, and 4 bases separated the two germline ends. From germline, CDR1 is SGDLS and CDR2 YYNGEE. This CDR3 contains 13 residues. The CDR3 DNA reads TGTGCCAGCAGCGTAGCCGACTCCTACGAGCAGTACTTC. The encoded protein is CASSVADSYEQYF. The full variable domain, its missing parts supplied by reference TRBV9 and TRBJ2-7, is DSGVTQTPKHLITATGQRVTLRCSPRSGDLSVYWYQQSLDQGLQFLIQYYNGEERAKGNILERFSAQQFPDLHSELNLSSLELGDSALYFCASSVADSYEQYFGPGTRLTVT.

In this sample, this clone is medium-sized. The V call is TRBV5-1, the J call TRBJ2-3, with TRBD2 identical over 9 bases. The J segment lost 2 bases and the V segment lost 2 bases, leaving 9 bases of the junction unmatched. This CDR3 contains 17 residues. Germline V gene data show CDR1 as SGHRS and CDR2 as YFSETQ. In DNA, the CDR3 is TGCGCCAGCAGCTTAGCGGGGGGCGGACCGACCACAGATACGCAGTATTTT. This translates into CASSLAGGGPTTDTQYF.

This clone has just one count. The genes are TRBV19 and TRBJ2-3, with 7 positions matching TRBD1. The CDR3 runs 15 residues. CDR1 and CDR2 (germline): LNHDA, SQIVND (reference sequence). The J segment lost 3 bases and the V segment lost 9 bases, leaving 12 bases of the junction unmatched. The CDR3 nucleotides read TGTGCCAGCGGGGCTCAGGGGGTCATTACAGATACGCAGTATTTT. As protein: CASGAQGVITDTQYF.

The sample holds many counts of this clone. The CDR3 region is CASSPRDSDTNYGYTF. Here the CDR3 DNA reads TGTGCCAGCTCACCAAGGGACAGTGACACTAACTATGGCTACACCTTC. The chain is built from TRBV18 and TRBJ1-2, with 7 bases lining up with TRBD1. CDR3 length equals 16 residues. Germline V lookup: CDR1 KGHSH, CDR2 LQKENI. The V gene end was trimmed by 2 bases and the J gene end by 0 bases; junction bases not matched to a gene: 6.

This chain joins TRBV25-1 and TRBJ2-7; a weak D match, TRBD2 (5 bases). The CDR3 totals 16 residues. The V end was cut by 3 bases, the J end by 0 bases, with 15 bases between. Germline assignment: CDR1 MGHDK and CDR2 SYGVNS. CDR3 bases: TGTGCCAGCAGTGATGGCTCCGGGGAAAGCTCCTACGAGCAGTACTTC. This translates into CASSDGSGESSYEQYF.

This chain connects TRBV12-5 to TRBJ2-5; D uncertain. The ends were cut back, 3 bases at V and 5 bases at J, with 10 bases in the middle. CDR1 and CDR2 (germline): LGHNT, FRNRAP. CDR3 length: 13 amino acids. The CDR3 DNA sequence: TGTGCTAGTGGTTTAATTTGGTCGGAGACCCAGTACTTC. Protein: CASGLIWSETQYF. Variable domain in full (rest from reference TRBV12-5 and TRBJ2-5): DARVTQTPRHKVTEMGQEVTMRCQPILGHNTVFWYRQTMMQGLELLAYFRNRAPLDDSGMPKDRFSAEMPDATLATLKIQPSEPRDSAVYFCASGLIWSETQYFGPGTRLLVL.

The chain employs TRBV19 and TRBJ2-3; no firm D call. Per germline, CDR1 LNHDA and CDR2 SQIVND (reference sequence). V lost 4 bases and J 5 bases, leaving 10 bases between the germline ends. This CDR3 has 13 residues. The CDR3: CASSTVERDTQYF. The CDR3 nucleotides are TGTGCCAGTAGTACCGTGGAAAGAGATACGCAGTATTTT.